Shown below are 23 T cell receptor beta chains from a single sample sequenced in a study of spatial heterogeneity in lung cancer. Time point described: sample taken at primary tumor resection. From tumor, nontumor lung or frozen PBMC, whole RNA was taken unsorted for sequencing. From the 5' RACE reads, TCRdb called clonotypes with MiXCR, one entry per CDR3 protein. This sample has a few thousand distinct CDR3 sequences, with about 30% found just once. The source material was PBMCs, sampled at surgery. These receptors were collected from a male donor with early-stage non-small cell lung cancer.

The chain links TRBV20-1 to TRBJ1-5; D is possibly TRBD1 (6 bases). Germline CDR1 and CDR2: DFQATT and SNEGSKA (reference sequence). V lost 3 bases to trimming and J lost 0 bases, with 12 bases between them. This CDR3 is 15 amino acids long. In nucleotides, the CDR3 is TGCAGTGCTAGTGAGGGGGGGTATAGCAATCAGCCCCAGCATTTT. It yields the protein CSASEGGYSNQPQHF.

This clonotype rates as medium-sized (0.01 to 0.1%). The rearrangement uses TRBV6-1 and TRBJ2-3, with TRBD2 identical over 12 bases. The CDR3 is 15 residues long. V lost 3 bases and J lost 4; bases outside the gene matches: 2. Germline CDR1 MNHNS, CDR2 SASEGT. This CDR3 reads CASSDSSGGADTQYF. As DNA, the CDR3 is TGTGCCAGCAGTGATTCTAGCGGGGGGGCAGATACGCAGTATTTT.

V is TRBV7-9 and J is TRBJ2-5; perhaps TRBD2 as D (6 bases). This CDR3 comprises 13 residues. V was shortened by 6 bases and J by 3 bases, with 11 bases between the two germline ends. CDR1 is SEHNR and CDR2 is FQNEAQ in the germline V gene (reference sequence). Here the CDR3 reads CASRTPSEETQYF. The CDR3 region has the DNA TGTGCCAGCAGAACGCCTAGCGAAGAGACCCAGTACTTC.

V is TRBV5-1 and J is TRBJ2-3, with D possibly matching TRBD2 (7 bases). Germline CDR1 and CDR2: SGHRS and YFSETQ. The V gene lost 4 bases and the J gene lost 1 base, with 13 bases spanning the gap. The CDR3 is 15 residues long. The CDR3 bases are TGCGCCAGCAGCGCGCGGGGGCCCCGCACAGATACGCAGTATTTT. Its protein product is CASSARGPRTDTQYF. Combining the CDR3 with reference TRBV5-1 and TRBJ2-3 gives the whole variable domain KAGVTQTPRYLIKTRGQQVTLSCSPISGHRSVSWYQQTPGQGLQFLFEYFSETQRNKGNFPGRFSGRQFSNSRSEMNVSTLELGDSALYLCASSARGPRTDTQYFGPGTRLTVL.

With regard to this clonotype: This may be a read error: a much more frequent sequence differs by one nucleotide. The gene calls are TRBV10-2 and TRBJ1-3, with 9 bases that match TRBD1. The CDR3 consists of 18 residues. Germline loops: CDR1 WSHSY, CDR2 SAAADI. The CDR3 coding sequence is TGCCCCAGCAGGGGGACAGGGAAAATCCAGCCCTCTGGAAACACCATATATTTT. Protein: CPSRGTGKIQPSGNTIYF.

The chain recombines TRBV9 with TRBJ2-5, with 7 bases that match TRBD2. Germline V gene sequence: CDR1 SGDLS, CDR2 YYNGEE. This CDR3 region has 15 residues. V lost 0 bases and J lost 2; bases outside the gene matches: 4. This CDR3 is CASSVASGAQETQYF. CDR3 coding DNA: TGTGCCAGCAGCGTAGCCAGCGGGGCACAAGAGACCCAGTACTTC.

This chain joins TRBV18 and TRBJ1-5; D is undetermined. V was trimmed by 3 bases and J by 2 bases, leaving 8 bases between them. Per the germline V gene, CDR1 is KGHSH and CDR2 is LQKENI. The CDR3 is 14 amino acids. This CDR3 reads CASSPVWGNQPQHF. Here the CDR3 DNA reads TGTGCCAGCTCACCGGTGTGGGGCAATCAGCCCCAGCATTTT.

In its sample, this clonotype ranks as medium-sized (0.01 to 0.1%). This chain uses TRBV4-3 with TRBJ2-7; D might be TRBD1 (5 bases). This CDR3 has 15 residues. V was pared by 0 bases and J by 5 bases, with 14 bases between. The germline V gene encodes CDR1 LGHNA and CDR2 YSLEER. The CDR3 DNA reads as TGCGCCAGCAGCCAAGAGCAGGGAACGTTCCACGAGCAGTACTTC. Translating it yields CASSQEQGTFHEQYF.

The CDR3: CASSSSLGASTDTQYF. The CDR3 DNA is TGTGCCAGCAGCTCATCTCTGGGGGCTAGCACAGATACGCAGTATTTT. The chain combines TRBV5-4 with TRBJ2-3; D is possibly TRBD1 (6 bases). V lost 3 bases, J lost 0 bases, and 14 bases lay in between. Per germline, CDR1 SGHNT and CDR2 YYREEE (reference sequence). The CDR3 length is 16 residues.

The genes are TRBV5-6 and TRBJ2-5, with D possibly TRBD1 on 6 matching bases. The V end was cut by 0 bases, the J end by 12 bases, with 9 bases between. Germline values: CDR1 SGHDT, CDR2 YYEEEE. There are 11 residues in the CDR3. CDR3: CASSLGGGEYF. Here the CDR3 DNA reads TGTGCCAGCAGCTTGGGAGGGGGAGAGTACTTC.

By share, this clonotype counts as medium-sized. V gene TRBV12-3 or TRBV12-4 combines with J gene TRBJ1-2; D not certain. This CDR3 has 14 residues. The ends were cut back, 9 bases at V and 4 bases at J, with 18 bases in the middle. The CDR3 coding sequence is TGTGCCAGTGATACTTGGGTTAGGGCCTATGGCTACACCTTC. It codes for CASDTWVRAYGYTF.

This chain uses TRBV7-7 with TRBJ2-5, with TRBD2 identical over 8 bases. This CDR3 comprises 14 residues. V dropped 5 bases and J dropped 1; count of bases not matched to a gene: 3. Germline lookup yields CDR1 SSHAT and CDR2 FNYEAQ (reference sequence). The CDR3 protein is CASSRGGIQETQYF. The DNA for the CDR3 is TGTGCCAGCAGCCGGGGGGGGATCCAAGAGACCCAGTACTTC. The entire variable domain, with the rest obtained from reference TRBV7-7 and TRBJ2-5, is as follows: GAGVSQSPRYKVTKRGQDVTLRCDPISSHATLYWYQQALGQGPEFLTYFNYEAQPDKSGLPSDRFSAERPEGSISTLTIQRTEQRDSAMYRCASSRGGIQETQYFGPGTRLLVL.

The V gene is TRBV3-1, the J gene TRBJ2-5, with 8 bases identical to TRBD2. Unmatched junction bases numbered 9, after V lost 5 bases and J lost 4 bases. The CDR3 is 15 residues long. From germline, CDR1 is LGHDT and CDR2 YNNKEL (reference sequence). Here the CDR3 reads CASSTEASGRETQYF. CDR3 nucleotides: TGTGCCAGCAGCACTGAAGCTAGCGGGCGAGAGACCCAGTACTTC.

This clonotype has just a few counts. The V call is TRBV19, the J call TRBJ1-2, with 8 positions matching TRBD1. Germline values: CDR1 LNHDA, CDR2 SQIVND (reference sequence). This CDR3 region has 13 residues. V lost 6 bases and J lost 7; bases outside the gene matches: 7. CDR3 sequence reads: CASRSGQESGYTF. DNA of the CDR3: TGTGCCAGTAGATCGGGACAGGAAAGTGGCTACACCTTC.

This sequence joins TRBV5-5 and TRBJ1-5; D not resolved. The CDR3 totals 14 residues. Germline V gene sequence: CDR1 SGHKS, CDR2 YYEKEE (reference sequence). The V and J ends lost 3 bases and 2 bases respectively, with 9 bases between them. The CDR3 DNA reads as TGTGCCAGCAGCTCCCAGGCCGGCAATCAGCCCCAGCATTTT. Its protein product is CASSSQAGNQPQHF.

In its sample, this clonotype was seen many times. This chain connects TRBV10-2 to TRBJ2-3; D call uncertain. The CDR3 covers 14 residues. Germline CDR1 and CDR2: WSHSY and SAAADI. The V and J ends lost 0 bases and 6 bases respectively, with 10 bases between them. CDR3 region: CASSESVNPDTQYF. CDR3 DNA: TGCGCCAGCAGTGAGTCGGTGAATCCGGATACGCAGTATTTT.

This chain joins TRBV7-8 and TRBJ2-3; possibly TRBD2 for D (5 bases). The CDR3 loop spans 14 amino acids. Trimming took off 3 bases at V and 5 bases at J, with 12 bases between the two ends. Looked up from germline, CDR1 is SGHVS and CDR2 is FQNEAQ. The CDR3 reads CASSLGANLDTQYF. The CDR3, as DNA: TGTGCCAGCAGCTTGGGAGCGAATCTAGATACGCAGTATTTT. Filled out from reference TRBV7-8 and TRBJ2-3, the complete variable domain reads GAGVSQSPRYKVAKRGQDVALRCDPISGHVSLFWYQQALGQGPEFLTYFQNEAQLDKSGLPSDRFFAERPEGSVSTLKIQRTQQEDSAVYLCASSLGANLDTQYFGPGTRLTVL.

This CDR3 is CASIGQSAGANVLTF. CDR3 bases: TGTGCCAGCATCGGACAGTCGGCTGGGGCCAACGTCCTGACTTTC. The chain carries TRBV6-1 and TRBJ2-6, with D possibly matching TRBD1 (6 bases). Trimming removed 7 bases from V and 2 bases from J, with 12 bases in between. The CDR3 runs to 15 residues. The V gene's germline CDR1 is MNHNS and CDR2 SASEGT.

The chain joins TRBV10-3 to TRBJ2-7; 9 bases are shared with TRBD1. Germline V gives CDR1 ENHRY, CDR2 SYGVKD. The CDR3 loop spans 17 amino acids. Germline trimming cut 0 bases from V and 7 bases from J; bases unmatched to any gene: 13. CDR3 DNA sequence: TGTGCCATCAGTGAGTCTATTACAAGGACAGGGGCCTGGGAGCAGTACTTC. The encoded protein is CAISESITRTGAWEQYF.

This clonotype was seen many times. V is TRBV20-1 and J is TRBJ2-3; maybe TRBD2 (6 bases). V lost 1 base and J lost 3, with 17 bases in between. Germline CDR1 is DFQATT and CDR2 is SNEGSKA (reference sequence). This CDR3 region has 16 residues. CDR3 amino acids: CSARGFGGGWTDTQYF. The DNA of the CDR3 is TGCAGTGCTAGAGGGTTCGGTGGAGGGTGGACAGATACGCAGTATTTT.

This clonotype is classed as medium-sized (0.01 to 0.1%). V is TRBV6-6 and J is TRBJ2-3, with D hard to call. CDR1 MNHNY and CDR2 SVGAGI come from the germline V gene (reference sequence). V lost 6 bases, J lost 0 bases, and 16 bases lay in between. This CDR3 has 16 amino acids. CDR3 in DNA: TGTGCCAGCAGGCGCGATACGGTGGGAAGCACAGATACGCAGTATTTT. It encodes CASRRDTVGSTDTQYF.

This chain connects TRBV28 to TRBJ2-7, with 8 bases fitting TRBD2. Germline CDR1 MDHEN, CDR2 SYDVKM. The CDR3 spans 14 residues. J was trimmed by 5 bases and V by 6 bases; bases with no gene match: 9. CDR3 in DNA: TGTGCCAGCAGCTCTCCCGGGGGGGTGGACGAGCAGTACTTC. Residues: CASSSPGGVDEQYF.

This clonotype has just one count. The rearrangement uses TRBV19 and TRBJ1-5; D uncertain. V was clipped by 6 bases and J by 1 base, with 4 bases between them. The germline V gene has CDR1 LNHDA and CDR2 SQIVND (reference sequence). The CDR3 runs to 12 residues. The DNA of the CDR3 is TGTGCCAGTAGGCAGAGCAATCAGCCCCAGCATTTT. This translates into CASRQSNQPQHF.